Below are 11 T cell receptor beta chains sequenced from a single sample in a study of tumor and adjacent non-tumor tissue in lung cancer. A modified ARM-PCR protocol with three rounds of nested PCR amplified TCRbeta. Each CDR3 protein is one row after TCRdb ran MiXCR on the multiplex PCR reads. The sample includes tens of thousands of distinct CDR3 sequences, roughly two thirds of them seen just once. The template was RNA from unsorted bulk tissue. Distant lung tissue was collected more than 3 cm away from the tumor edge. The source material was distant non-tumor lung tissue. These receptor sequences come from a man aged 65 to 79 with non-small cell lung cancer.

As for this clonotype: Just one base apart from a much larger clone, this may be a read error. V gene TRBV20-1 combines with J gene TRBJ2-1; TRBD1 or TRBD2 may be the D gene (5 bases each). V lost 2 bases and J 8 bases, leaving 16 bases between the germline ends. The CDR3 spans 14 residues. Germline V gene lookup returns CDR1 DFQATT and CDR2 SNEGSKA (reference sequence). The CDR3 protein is CSARPREQLYEQFF. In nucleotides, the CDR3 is TGCAGTGCTAGACCCAGGGAGCAGTTGTATGAGCAGTTCTTC.

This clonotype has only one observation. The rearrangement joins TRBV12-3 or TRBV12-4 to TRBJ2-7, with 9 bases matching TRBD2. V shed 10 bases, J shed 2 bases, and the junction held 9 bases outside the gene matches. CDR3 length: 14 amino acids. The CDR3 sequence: CANRQAGGPYEQYF. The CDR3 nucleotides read TGTGCCAACAGGCAAGCGGGAGGACCCTACGAGCAGTACTTC.

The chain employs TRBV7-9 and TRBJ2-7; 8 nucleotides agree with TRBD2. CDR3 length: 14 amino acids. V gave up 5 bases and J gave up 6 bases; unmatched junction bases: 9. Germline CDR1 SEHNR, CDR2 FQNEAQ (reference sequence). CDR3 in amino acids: CASSPSGSTFEQYF. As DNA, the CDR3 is TGTGCCAGCAGCCCAAGCGGGAGCACCTTCGAGCAGTACTTC.

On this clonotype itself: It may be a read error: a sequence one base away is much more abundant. CDR3 residues: CSSSGLAGINEQFF. The CDR3 coding sequence is TGTTCCAGCAGTGGACTAGCGGGGATCAATGAGCAGTTCTTC. The J gene is TRBJ2-1, the V gene TRBV6-1, with 12 bases aligning to TRBD2. CDR1 is MNHNS, CDR2 SASEGT, per germline. The CDR3 runs 14 residues.

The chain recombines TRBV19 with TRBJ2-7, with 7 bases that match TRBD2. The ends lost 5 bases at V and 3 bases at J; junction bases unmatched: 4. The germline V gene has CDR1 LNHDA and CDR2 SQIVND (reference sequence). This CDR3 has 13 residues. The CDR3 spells CASSPTSSYEQYF. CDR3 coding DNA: TGTGCCAGTAGTCCGACTAGCAGCTACGAGCAGTACTTC.

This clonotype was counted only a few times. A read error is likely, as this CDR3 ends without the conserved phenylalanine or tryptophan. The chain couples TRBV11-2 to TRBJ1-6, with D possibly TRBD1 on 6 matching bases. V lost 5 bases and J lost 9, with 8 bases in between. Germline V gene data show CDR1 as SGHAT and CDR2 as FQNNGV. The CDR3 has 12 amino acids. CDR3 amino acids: CASSTGCSPLHV. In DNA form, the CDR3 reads TGTGCCAGCAGCACAGGGTGTTCACCCCTCCACGTT.

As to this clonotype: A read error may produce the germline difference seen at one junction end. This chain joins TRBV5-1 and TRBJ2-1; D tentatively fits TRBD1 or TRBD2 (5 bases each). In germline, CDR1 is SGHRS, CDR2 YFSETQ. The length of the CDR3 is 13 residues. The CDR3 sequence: CANSFGRGNEQFF. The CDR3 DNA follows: TGCGCCAACAGCTTTGGCCGGGGCAATGAACAGTTCTTC.

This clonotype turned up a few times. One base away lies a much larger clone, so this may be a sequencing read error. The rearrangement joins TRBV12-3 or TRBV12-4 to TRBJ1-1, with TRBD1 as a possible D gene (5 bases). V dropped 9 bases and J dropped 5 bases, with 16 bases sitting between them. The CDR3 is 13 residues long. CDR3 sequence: CARSETVSTEAFF. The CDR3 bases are TGTGCCAGGAGTGAGACAGTCTCGACTGAAGCTTTCTTT.

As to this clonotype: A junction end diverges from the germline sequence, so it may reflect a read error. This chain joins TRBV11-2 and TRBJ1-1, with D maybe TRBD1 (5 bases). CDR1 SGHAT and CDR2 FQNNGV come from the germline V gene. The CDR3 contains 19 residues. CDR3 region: CASSLGGGRSATENTEVFF. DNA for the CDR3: TGTGCCAGCAGCTTAGGGGGGGGTCGAAGCGCGACCGAGAACACTGAAGTTTTCTTT.

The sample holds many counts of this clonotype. CDR3 loop: CASSPFRAGETQYF. In DNA form, the CDR3 reads TGTGCCAGCAGCCCGTTCCGGGCGGGTGAGACCCAGTACTTC. This chain connects TRBV7-9 to TRBJ2-5; possibly TRBD2 for D (5 bases). The V end lost 5 bases, the J end lost 5 bases, and 15 bases lay between the germline ends. This CDR3 spans 14 amino acids. Germline V lookup: CDR1 SEHNR, CDR2 FQNEAQ (reference sequence).

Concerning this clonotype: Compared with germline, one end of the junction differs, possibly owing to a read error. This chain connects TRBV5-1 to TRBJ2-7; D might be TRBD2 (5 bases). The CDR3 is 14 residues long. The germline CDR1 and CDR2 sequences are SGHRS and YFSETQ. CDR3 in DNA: TGCACCAGCAGCTTGGCGGGCTTCAGCTACGAGCAGTACTTC. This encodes CTSSLAGFSYEQYF.